The 32 T cell receptor beta chains in this list originate from one sample, sequenced in a study of T cells after yellow fever vaccination. TCRdb re-derived calls from the 5' RACE reads in MiXCR, one entry per CDR3 protein. This table has under 600,000 distinct CDR3 sequences, roughly 14% appearing once. Sequenced here: PBMCs, sampled on the day of the yellow fever booster vaccination. The receptors stem from a man aged 25 to 40 who received the YFV17D yellow fever vaccine.

This clonotype has more than one count but fewer than ten. The chain is built from TRBV7-6 and TRBJ2-5, with 8 bases lining up with TRBD1. J lost 2 bases, V lost 5 bases, and 16 bases had no gene match. Per germline, CDR1 SGHVS and CDR2 FNYEAQ. The CDR3 is 18 residues long. The CDR3 region has the DNA TGTGCCAGCAGCCAATCAGGGGTATCGGGACAGGAACAAGAGACCCAGTACTTC. Protein: CASSQSGVSGQEQETQYF.

To note about this clonotype: A much larger clone differs by one base, so this may be a read error. V usage is TRBV5-1 and J usage is TRBJ2-7, with TRBD2 matching 11 bases. V gave up 3 bases and J gave up 4 bases; unmatched junction bases: 9. The CDR3 extends over 16 amino acids. CDR1 and CDR2 from the germline V gene are SGHRS and YFSETQ. CDR3 DNA: TGCGCCAGCAGCTACCCCTCCGGGACTAGCGGATACGAGCAGTACTTC. This sequence encodes CASSYPSGTSGYEQYF.

This clonotype was detected a few times. V and J are TRBV7-8 and TRBJ2-1; D unresolved. CDR1 SGHVS and CDR2 FQNEAQ come from the germline V gene. CDR3 length: 12 amino acids. Trimming took off 3 bases at V and 10 bases at J, with 10 bases between the two ends. The CDR3 reads CASSFQIGEQFF. The CDR3 region has the DNA TGTGCCAGCAGCTTTCAGATCGGGGAGCAGTTCTTC.

This clonotype turned up a few times. The chain joins TRBV2 to TRBJ1-1; D perhaps matches TRBD1 (6 bases). This CDR3 has 16 residues. V lost 6 bases to trimming and J lost 0 bases, with 17 bases between them. Looked up from germline, CDR1 is SNHLY and CDR2 is FYNNEI. The CDR3 loop is CASRIVQGRMNTEAFF. The DNA of the CDR3 is TGTGCCAGCAGAATAGTACAGGGTCGAATGAACACTGAAGCTTTCTTT.

This clonotype appeared a few times. The chain carries TRBV7-2 and TRBJ1-6; perhaps TRBD1 as D (5 bases). V was clipped by 8 bases and J by 9 bases, with 5 bases between them. The CDR3 length is 10 residues. CDR1 is SGHTA, CDR2 FQGNSA, per germline. The chain's CDR3 is CASGGSPLHF. Written as DNA, the CDR3 is TGTGCCAGCGGGGGTTCACCCCTCCACTTT.

This clonotype was seen only a few times. The genes are TRBV7-9 and TRBJ2-2, with a tentative D call TRBD1 (5 bases). The CDR3 totals 14 residues. V dropped 4 bases and J dropped 6 bases, with 12 bases sitting between them. CDR1 and CDR2 (germline): SEHNR, FQNEAQ (reference sequence). CDR3 sequence reads: CASSSQGLAGELFF. CDR3 coding DNA: TGTGCCAGCAGCTCTCAGGGTCTCGCCGGGGAGCTGTTTTTT. Supplemented by reference TRBV7-9 and TRBJ2-2, the full variable domain reads DTGVSQNPRHKITKRGQNVTFRCDPISEHNRLYWYRQTLGQGPEFLTYFQNEAQLEKSRLLSDRFSAERPKGSFSTLEIQRTEQGDSAMYLCASSSQGLAGELFFGEGSRLTVL.

This clonotype showed up just a few times. The chain combines TRBV19 with TRBJ2-2, with 7 bases that match TRBD2. Trimming cost V 7 bases and J 1 base; bases outside gene matches: 12. This CDR3 has 17 amino acids. Germline V gene sequence: CDR1 LNHDA, CDR2 SQIVND (reference sequence). For the CDR3, the DNA is TGTGCCAGTAACCCATACGCGGGAGCCATGAACACCGGGGAGCTGTTTTTT. Translating gives CASNPYAGAMNTGELFF.

This clonotype has more than one count but fewer than ten. For the CDR3, the DNA is TGTGCCACCAGTGATTGGACAGACCATCAGCCCCAGCATTTT. Translation: CATSDWTDHQPQHF. The chain has TRBV24-1 and TRBJ1-5; weak D call: TRBD1 (6 bases). V lost 2 bases to trimming and J lost 5 bases, with 9 bases between them. The CDR3 is made up of 14 amino acids. Germline-derived CDR1 and CDR2 are KGHDR and SFDVKD.

This clonotype has a handful of counts. The chain joins TRBV6-5 to TRBJ1-2, with D unclear. The CDR3 length is 13 residues. Germline values: CDR1 MNHEY, CDR2 SVGAGI. The V end lost 3 bases, the J end lost 3 bases, and 8 bases lay between the germline ends. The chain's CDR3 is CASSYADDYGYTF. CDR3 nucleotides: TGTGCCAGCAGTTATGCGGACGACTATGGCTACACCTTC.

This clonotype was observed a few times. The genes are TRBV29-1 and TRBJ1-2; TRBD1 matches at 7 bases. The germline CDR1 and CDR2 sequences are SQVTM and ANQGSEA. Trimming at V came to 8 bases and at J to 4 bases, leaving 13 bases not matched to a gene. The CDR3 sequence is 14 residues long. As DNA, the CDR3 is TGCAGCTCCGTCTCGGGGGCAGGGGGCTATGGCTACACCTTC. Translation gives CSSVSGAGGYGYTF.

This clonotype was seen at least ten times. V is TRBV5-8 and J is TRBJ2-1, with 9 bases aligning to TRBD2. This CDR3 region has 15 residues. The germline V gene encodes CDR1 SGHTS and CDR2 YDEGEE. V shed 2 bases and J 3 bases; nucleotides not matched to a gene: 3. This CDR3 is CASSLGLAIYNEQFF. The CDR3, as DNA: TGTGCCAGCAGCTTAGGACTAGCGATCTACAATGAGCAGTTCTTC.

The V gene is TRBV7-2, the J gene TRBJ2-7; 14 bases line up with TRBD2. V gave up 3 bases and J gave up 7 bases; unmatched junction bases: 5. The CDR3 extends over 15 amino acids. Germline V lookup: CDR1 SGHTA, CDR2 FQGNSA. The DNA for the CDR3 is TGTGCCAGCAGCTTTCGACTAGCGGGAGGGGAAGAGCAGTACTTC. This translates into CASSFRLAGGEEQYF.

The gene calls are TRBV2 and TRBJ2-5, with D unclear. CDR1 is SNHLY and CDR2 is FYNNEI in the germline V gene. With 4 bases removed from V and 2 bases from J, the gap between germline ends came to 8 bases. The CDR3 is 13 residues long. CDR3 amino acids: CASSAQIQETQYF. The CDR3 DNA follows: TGTGCCAGCAGTGCCCAGATACAAGAGACCCAGTACTTC.

V is TRBV7-6 and J is TRBJ2-2, with D unresolved. Trimming shortened V by 0 bases and J by 3 bases, and 8 bases separated the two germline ends. The germline V gene has CDR1 SGHVS and CDR2 FNYEAQ. CDR3 length: 15 amino acids. In DNA, the CDR3 is TGTGCCAGCAGCTTAGCCCACGTATACACCGGGGAGCTGTTTTTT. It encodes CASSLAHVYTGELFF.

The chain is built from TRBV4-3 and TRBJ2-5; D not certain. V lost 1 base, J lost 0 bases, and 18 bases lay in between. The CDR3 consists of 18 residues. Germline loops: CDR1 LGHNA, CDR2 YSLEER. The CDR3 reads CASSQGNGGYGYQETQYF. CDR3 coding DNA: TGCGCCAGCAGCCAAGGGAATGGTGGGTACGGTTACCAAGAGACCCAGTACTTC.

The rearrangement joins TRBV20-1 to TRBJ1-1, with D maybe TRBD1 (5 bases). The germline CDR1 and CDR2 sequences are DFQATT and SNEGSKA (reference sequence). The CDR3 is made up of 14 amino acids. Deletions cut 4 bases from V and 5 bases from J, with 17 bases between. The CDR3 DNA follows: TGCAGTGCTACATCCCCGGGGCCGGGGACTGAAGCTTTCTTT. Protein sequence: CSATSPGPGTEAFF.

The rearrangement links TRBV6-1 to TRBJ2-6, with 12 bases matching TRBD2. V shed 6 bases and J 2 bases; nucleotides not matched to a gene: 2. CDR3 length equals 16 residues. Looked up from germline, CDR1 is MNHNS and CDR2 is SASEGT. The CDR3 bases are TGTGCCAGCAGGGGACTAGCGGGTGCTGGGGCCAACGTCCTGACTTTC. Its protein is CASRGLAGAGANVLTF.

V usage is TRBV28 and J usage is TRBJ1-2; the D is unclear. Trimming took 3 bases from V and 7 from J, leaving 12 bases between them. This CDR3 is built from 13 residues. The V gene's germline CDR1 is MDHEN and CDR2 SYDVKM. Written as DNA, the CDR3 is TGTGCCAGCAGTTTTCCGCAGGTATCTGGCTACACCTTC. Translating gives CASSFPQVSGYTF.

The rearrangement links TRBV20-1 to TRBJ2-1; 11 bases match TRBD2. The CDR3 totals 17 residues. CDR1 DFQATT and CDR2 SNEGSKA come from the germline V gene (reference sequence). After removal of 3 bases from V and 8 bases from J, the junction contained 15 bases not matched to a gene. CDR3 in DNA: TGCAGTGCTAGTGAGGCTAGCGGGAGGCACCGTATCTATGAGCAGTTCTTC. Translation gives CSASEASGRHRIYEQFF.

The chain has TRBV4-3 and TRBJ2-1, with D hard to call. The CDR3 extends over 17 amino acids. Germline V gene lookup returns CDR1 LGHNA and CDR2 YSLEER. V was shortened by 0 bases and J by 4 bases, with 16 bases between the two germline ends. CDR3 amino acids: CASSQDLVPGPYNEQFF. CDR3 bases: TGCGCCAGCAGCCAAGATCTGGTCCCTGGACCTTACAATGAGCAGTTCTTC.

This clonotype was detected once. V and J are TRBV12-3 or TRBV12-4 and TRBJ1-4; D gene unclear. V shed 1 base and J shed 8 bases, with 14 bases lying between them. This CDR3 comprises 15 residues. The CDR3 is CASSLGTAGGEKLFF. CDR3 coding DNA: TGTGCCAGCAGTTTAGGGACGGCAGGAGGAGAAAAACTGTTTTTT.

This clonotype has just a few counts. As DNA, the CDR3 is TGCGCCAGCAGCTTGGGGCGGCAGGATACGCAGTATTTT. This gives the protein CASSLGRQDTQYF. The V and J genes are TRBV5-1 and TRBJ2-3; unclear D gene. The CDR3 runs to 13 residues. With 0 bases removed from V and 6 bases from J, the gap between germline ends came to 8 bases. CDR1 and CDR2 (germline): SGHRS, YFSETQ.

CDR3 bases: TGTGCCACCAGTAACGGATACGAGCAGTACTTC. This codes for CATSNGYEQYF. The chain uses TRBV15 and TRBJ2-7; D gene ambiguous. Looked up from germline, CDR1 is LNHNV and CDR2 is YYDKDF (reference sequence). V was cut by 6 bases and J by 4 bases, with 7 bases left in between. This CDR3 contains 11 residues.

The V call is TRBV20-1, the J call TRBJ1-5; D is unclear. Germline loops: CDR1 DFQATT, CDR2 SNEGSKA (reference sequence). This CDR3 spans 12 amino acids. V shed 5 bases and J shed 4 bases, with 9 bases lying between them. The CDR3 region is CSAGRVNQPQHF. The CDR3 DNA follows: TGCAGTGCTGGGCGGGTGAATCAGCCCCAGCATTTT.

This rearrangement joins TRBV7-8 to TRBJ2-6, with no clear D. Between the trimmed V and J ends, which lost 7 bases and 0 bases, there was a span of 13 bases. There are 16 residues in the CDR3. CDR1 SGHVS and CDR2 FQNEAQ come from the germline V gene. The CDR3 coding sequence is TGTGCCAGCATTCTGACCCAATTCTCTGGGGCCAACGTCCTGACTTTC. This gives the protein CASILTQFSGANVLTF.

The chain recombines TRBV6-2 or TRBV6-3 with TRBJ2-1, with 10 bases lining up with TRBD2. CDR1 and CDR2 (germline): MNHEY, SVGEGT. CDR3 length: 17 residues. V was clipped by 2 bases and J by 3 bases; unmatched bases: 7. DNA for the CDR3: TGTGCCAGCAGTTACCAGTCTAGCGGGAGTTACTACAATGAGCAGTTCTTC. This sequence encodes CASSYQSSGSYYNEQFF.

The V call is TRBV19, the J call TRBJ1-5; D unresolved. Trimming took off 3 bases at V and 2 bases at J, with 11 bases between the two ends. This CDR3 is 15 amino acids long. The germline V gene encodes CDR1 LNHDA and CDR2 SQIVND (reference sequence). The CDR3 protein is CASSMTDLGNQPQHF. The CDR3 DNA sequence: TGTGCCAGTAGTATGACGGATCTTGGCAATCAGCCCCAGCATTTT.

The V gene is TRBV20-1, the J gene TRBJ2-4; 14 bases map to TRBD2. CDR1 is DFQATT, CDR2 SNEGSKA, per germline (reference sequence). This CDR3 contains 17 residues. The junction had 11 bases not matched to a gene; V was cut back by 1 base and J by 9 bases. The CDR3 sequence is CSARGTSGRKGFGIQYF. The CDR3 nucleotides read TGCAGTGCTAGAGGGACTAGCGGGAGGAAGGGATTCGGCATTCAGTACTTC.

The chain couples TRBV5-6 to TRBJ1-5; D unclear. There are 14 residues in the CDR3. Germline V gene sequence: CDR1 SGHDT, CDR2 YYEEEE. V lost 3 bases and J 3 bases, leaving 10 bases between the germline ends. CDR3 DNA: TGTGCCAGCAGCTCGGGTAGCGACAATCAGCCCCAGCATTTT. Encoded protein: CASSSGSDNQPQHF.

The rearrangement uses TRBV19 and TRBJ2-1; maybe TRBD2 (6 bases). V was trimmed by 6 bases and J by 4 bases, leaving 16 bases between them. This CDR3 has 15 residues. Germline loops: CDR1 LNHDA, CDR2 SQIVND (reference sequence). The CDR3 region is CASSPLLAQYNEQFF. The CDR3 DNA is TGTGCCAGTAGCCCCCTGCTAGCGCAATACAATGAGCAGTTCTTC.

This rearrangement joins TRBV7-2 to TRBJ2-5, with 7 nucleotides matching TRBD2. Unmatched junction bases numbered 7, after V lost 2 bases and J lost 1 base. The CDR3 runs 16 residues. Germline V CDR1 and CDR2: SGHTA, FQGNSA. The CDR3 loop is CASSLSQGGGQETQYF. Written as DNA, the CDR3 is TGTGCCAGCAGCTTATCCCAAGGCGGGGGCCAAGAGACCCAGTACTTC.

This clonotype was observed a few times. The chain couples TRBV10-3 to TRBJ1-2, with a possible D match to TRBD1 (5 bases). Germline lookup yields CDR1 ENHRY and CDR2 SYGVKD. V shed 4 bases and J shed 2 bases, with 17 bases lying between them. CDR3 length: 16 residues. The CDR3: CAISVSDRGRNYGYTF. CDR3 DNA: TGTGCCATCAGTGTATCCGACAGAGGGAGAAACTATGGCTACACCTTC.